This TCR beta chain was captured by sequencing in a study of blood T cells in healthy people across ages. Overall study context: About one barcoded beta molecule was captured per two T cells (by template switching).

On this clonotype itself: What it recognizes is unknown. At one of its ends the junction is not consistent with the germline gene, which may arise from a read error.

For the second PCR, which ran for 7 to 11 cycles, a sample-barcoded 5' primer and a J-beta primer mix were used. Every sample gave at least 2.5 million paired-end reads containing CDR3. TCRdb re-analysed the 5' RACE reads in MiXCR, keeping a single row per CDR3 protein. The sample carries hundreds of thousands of distinct CDR3 sequences, more than 25% recorded once. There are 15 residues in the CDR3. CDR1 and CDR2 from the germline V gene are SGHTA and FQGNSA. Study-wide results and limits: Age showed a roughly linear inverse relationship with TCR beta diversity per million T cells.

This rearrangement joins TRBV7-2 to TRBJ2-1; maybe TRBD1 (6 bases). The receptor was derived from an elderly woman in good health. Sample: blood. The CDR3 spells CANSLAGWGQNEQFF. The CDR3 DNA follows: TGTGCCAACAGCTTAGCAGGGTGGGGGCAGAATGAGCAGTTCTTC.